A single T cell receptor beta chain is shown here with its context. By its share of the sample, this clone is medium-sized (0.01 to 0.1%). Its cognate antigen has yet to be identified. The record has no base qualities; no much larger clone is one base away. Deletion took 4 bases off V and 5 bases off J, with a span of 11 bases between the germline ends. Taken from cysteine to phenylalanine, the CDR3 has 13 residues. The kept DNA is CDR3 alone, 39 bases in frame from the first base. CDR1 and CDR2 were assigned from the germline V gene as MNHNS and SASEGT. The data stem from a study of metastatic and nonmetastatic thyroid tumors (dated by TCRdb to about 2020). In terms of the full investigation: For patients with malignant and with benign thyroid disease, the researchers compared repertoires between peripheral blood samples and tumor or nodule tissue samples.

Libraries came from PCR. Instrument used: Illumina HiSeq 4000. The TCR beta-chain CDR3 region of each patient was profiled by high-throughput sequencing. As for how the authors treated the data: Drawing on CDR3 differences between clinicopathological groups, the researchers built a classifier meant to tell apart patients with distant-metastatic papillary thyroid cancer. To measure repertoire diversity the researchers used the Shannon index, while the Morisita-Horn index served to gauge how similar the tumor and blood repertoires were. TCRdb cleaned the public reads at Q25 with fastp, built clones with MiXCR and kept in-frame beta chains. In this record, the V and J calls reflect TCRdb's handling and not the investigators' own analysis. The sample has 18,000 or so clones on record, about 33% of them singletons. The ten largest clonotypes hold roughly 15% of the sample. No patient had received any treatment before thyroid surgery. Using T-cell receptor beta sequencing, the researchers looked back retrospectively at clinical samples from patients, gathered between about 2011 and 2019.

General conclusions and limits of the study: In both blood and tumor samples, malignant tumors were reported to have significantly higher TCR beta diversity than benign nodules.

Sequencing was carried out using tumor tissue. This receptor was taken from a female donor with papillary thyroid cancer or a benign thyroid nodule (not recorded which). Some clones in this sample may be carry-over from other donors' samples. This receptor chain uses TRBV6-1 and TRBJ1-2; no D gene call is confident. In nucleotides, the sequence is TGTGCCAGCAGTGGCTGGACTGAATATGGCTACACCTTC. Its protein reads: CASSGWTEYGYTF.